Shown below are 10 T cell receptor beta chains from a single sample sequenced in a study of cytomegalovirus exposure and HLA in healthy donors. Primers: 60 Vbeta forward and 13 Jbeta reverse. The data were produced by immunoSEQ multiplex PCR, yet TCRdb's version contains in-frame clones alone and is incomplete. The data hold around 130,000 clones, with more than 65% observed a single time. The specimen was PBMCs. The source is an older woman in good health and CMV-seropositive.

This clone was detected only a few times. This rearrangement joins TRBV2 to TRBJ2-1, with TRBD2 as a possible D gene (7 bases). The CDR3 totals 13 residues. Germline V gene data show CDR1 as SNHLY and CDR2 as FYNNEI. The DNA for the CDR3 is TGTGCGGGGGGGCAGGGCACGGACAATGAGCAGTTCTTC. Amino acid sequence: CAGGQGTDNEQFF.

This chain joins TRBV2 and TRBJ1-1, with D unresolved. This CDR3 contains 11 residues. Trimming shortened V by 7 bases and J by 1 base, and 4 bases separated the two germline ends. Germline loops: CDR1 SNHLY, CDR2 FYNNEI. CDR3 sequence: CASTRNTEAFF. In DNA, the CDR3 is TGTGCCAGCACTCGGAACACTGAAGCTTTCTTT.

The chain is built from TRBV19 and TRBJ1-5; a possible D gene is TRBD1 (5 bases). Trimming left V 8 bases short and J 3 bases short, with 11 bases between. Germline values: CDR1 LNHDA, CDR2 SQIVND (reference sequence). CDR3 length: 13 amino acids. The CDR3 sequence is CASRQTDNQPQHF. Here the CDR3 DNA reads TGTGCCAGTCGACAGACTGACAATCAGCCCCAGCATTTT.

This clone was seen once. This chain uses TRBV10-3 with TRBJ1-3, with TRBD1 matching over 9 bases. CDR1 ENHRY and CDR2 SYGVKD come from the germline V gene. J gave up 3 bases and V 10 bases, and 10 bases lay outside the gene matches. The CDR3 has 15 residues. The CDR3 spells CASSRDRDFGNTIYF. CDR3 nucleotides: TGTGCCAGTTCCCGGGACAGGGATTTTGGAAACACCATATATTTT.

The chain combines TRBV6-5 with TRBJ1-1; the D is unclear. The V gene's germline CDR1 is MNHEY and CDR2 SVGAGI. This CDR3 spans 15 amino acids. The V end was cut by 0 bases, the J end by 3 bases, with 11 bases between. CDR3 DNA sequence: TGTGCCAGCAGTTACTCCCGGGTGTTGGACACTGAAGCTTTCTTT. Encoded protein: CASSYSRVLDTEAFF.

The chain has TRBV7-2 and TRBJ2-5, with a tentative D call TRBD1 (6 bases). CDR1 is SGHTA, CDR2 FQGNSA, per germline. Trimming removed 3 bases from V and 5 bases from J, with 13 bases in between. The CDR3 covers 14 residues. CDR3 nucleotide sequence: TGTGCCAGCAGCTTCGGGGCAGGGGTGGAGACCCAGTACTTC. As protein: CASSFGAGVETQYF.

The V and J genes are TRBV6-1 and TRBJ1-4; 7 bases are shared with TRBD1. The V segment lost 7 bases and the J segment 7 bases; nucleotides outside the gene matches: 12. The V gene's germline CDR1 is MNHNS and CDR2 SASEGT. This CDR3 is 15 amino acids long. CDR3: CASTLKPTGFEKLFF. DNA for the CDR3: TGTGCCAGCACCCTAAAACCGACAGGGTTTGAAAAACTGTTTTTT.

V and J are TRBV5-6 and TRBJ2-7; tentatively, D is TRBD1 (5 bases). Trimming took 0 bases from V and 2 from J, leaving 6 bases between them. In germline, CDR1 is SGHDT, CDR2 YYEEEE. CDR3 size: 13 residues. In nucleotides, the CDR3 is TGTGCCAGCAGCTTGGACAGGACCTACGAGCAGTACTTC. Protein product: CASSLDRTYEQYF.

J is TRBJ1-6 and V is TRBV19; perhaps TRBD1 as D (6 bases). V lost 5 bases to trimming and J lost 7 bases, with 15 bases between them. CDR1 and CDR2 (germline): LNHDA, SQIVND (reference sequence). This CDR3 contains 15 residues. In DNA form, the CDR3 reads TGTGCCAGTAGTCCCAACAGGGTGGGAAATTCACCCCTCCACTTT. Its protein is CASSPNRVGNSPLHF. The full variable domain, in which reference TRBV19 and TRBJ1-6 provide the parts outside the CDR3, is DGGITQSPKYLFRKEGQNVTLSCEQNLNHDAMYWYRQDPGQGLRLIYYSQIVNDFQKGDIAEGYSVSREKKESFPLTVTSAQKNPTAFYLCASSPNRVGNSPLHFGNGTRLTVT.

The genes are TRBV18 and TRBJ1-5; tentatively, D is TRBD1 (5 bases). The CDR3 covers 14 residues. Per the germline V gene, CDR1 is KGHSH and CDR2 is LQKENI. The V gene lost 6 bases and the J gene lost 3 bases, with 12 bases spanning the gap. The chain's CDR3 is CASSPGLNNQPQHF. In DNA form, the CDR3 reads TGTGCCAGCTCCCCAGGGCTCAACAATCAGCCCCAGCATTTT.